Listed below are T cell receptor beta chains from one sample, sequenced in a study of cytomegalovirus exposure and HLA in healthy donors. The table came from immunoSEQ multiplex PCR; TCRdb's copy has only in-frame clones and leaves some out. In the table there are some 200,000 clones, around three quarters of which are singletons. Specimen: PBMCs. The origin of the receptors is a woman in her twenties or thirties in good health and CMV-seropositive. The CDR3 runs from the conserved cysteine through the conserved F or W. D genes are given only for firm matches. Clone size is not always given. Where it is, it says once, few, many or a class for expanded clones.

>TRBJ1-2|.|TRBV27|.
CASSLRDMDGYTF
TGTGCCAGCAGTTTAAGGGACATGGATGGCTACACCTTC
>TRBJ1-5|.|TRBV6-1|.
CASSSYKTVQPQHF
TGTGCCAGCAGTTCGTACAAGACAGTTCAGCCCCAGCATTTT
>TRBJ2-3|.|TRBV14|.
CASSRRAVADTQYF
TGTGCCAGCAGCCGGAGGGCGGTAGCAGATACGCAGTATTTT
>TRBJ2-1|.|TRBV5-4|.
CASSAITGINEQFF
TGTGCCAGCAGCGCCATCACAGGGATCAATGAGCAGTTCTTC
>TRBJ2-2|few|TRBV4-3|TRBD1
CASSQVGTGHAGELFF
TGCGCCAGCAGCCAAGTCGGGACAGGGCACGCCGGGGAGCTGTTTTTT
>TRBJ2-5|.|TRBV5-6|.
CASSLGSDSLETQYF
TGTGCCAGCAGCCTGGGGTCCGACAGTTTAGAGACCCAGTACTTC
>TRBJ1-1|.|TRBV30|.
CAWSVKGVRWGTEAFF
TGTGCCTGGAGTGTTAAGGGGGTTCGGTGGGGCACTGAAGCTTTCTTT
>TRBJ1-3|.|TRBV2|.
CASSETGVTGNTIYF
TGTGCCAGCAGTGAGACGGGGGTAACTGGAAACACCATATATTTT
>TRBJ2-2|.|TRBV9|.
CASSVGVGFEDTGELFF
TGTGCCAGCAGCGTAGGGGTAGGATTTGAGGACACCGGGGAGCTGTTTTTT
>TRBJ2-5|.|TRBV30|.
CAWSVTASGNQYF
TGTGCCTGGAGTGTAACGGCTTCGGGGAACCAGTACTTC
>TRBJ2-1|.|TRBV7-2|TRBD2
CASSLASGGTGYNEQFF
TGTGCCAGCAGCTTAGCTAGCGGGGGTACAGGGTACAATGAGCAGTTCTTC
>TRBJ1-2|.|TRBV9|.
CASSPHGGGADYGYTF
TGTGCCAGCAGCCCCCATGGGGGAGGGGCGGACTATGGCTACACCTTC
>TRBJ2-2|.|TRBV9|TRBD2
CASSVEGSGGPAGELFF
TGTGCCAGCAGCGTAGAGGGTAGCGGGGGACCTGCCGGGGAGCTGTTTTTT
>TRBJ2-3|.|TRBV4-3|.
CASSQDVGGRRDTQYF
TGCGCCAGCAGCCAAGATGTGGGGGGGCGAAGAGATACGCAGTATTTT
>TRBJ2-5|few|TRBV20-1|.
CSGAGAATQYF
TGCAGTGGGGCGGGGGCTGCGACCCAGTACTTC
>TRBJ1-5|.|TRBV29-1|.
CSVGQGPWQPQHF
TGCAGCGTCGGGCAGGGTCCGTGGCAGCCCCAGCATTTT
>TRBJ2-3|.|TRBV7-8|.
CASSLDSRSTDTQYF
TGTGCCAGCAGCTTAGACTCCAGGAGCACAGATACGCAGTATTTT
>TRBJ2-2|.|TRBV10-2|TRBD1
CASSKGQGNTGELFF
TGCGCCAGCAGTAAGGGACAGGGTAACACCGGGGAGCTGTTTTTT
>TRBJ1-1|few|TRBV29-1|.
CSVHKSNTEAFF
TGCAGCGTTCACAAGTCAAACACTGAAGCTTTCTTT
>TRBJ2-3|.|TRBV5-6|TRBD2
CASSLAGLAGGDTQYF
TGTGCCAGCAGCTTGGCCGGACTAGCGGGAGGTGATACGCAGTATTTT
>TRBJ1-3|.|TRBV7-2|.
CASSLGGFGNTIYF
TGTGCCAGCAGCTTAGGAGGGTTTGGAAACACCATATATTTT
>TRBJ2-2|once|TRBV6-5|TRBD1
CASSLTGGSGELFF
TGTGCCAGCAGTTTAACAGGGGGCTCCGGGGAGCTGTTTTTT
>TRBJ1-6|.|TRBV5-1|TRBD1
CASSWGQGGSYNSPLHF
TGCGCCAGCAGCTGGGGACAGGGAGGGTCCTATAATTCACCCCTCCACTTT
>TRBJ1-3|.|TRBV27|.
CASSLSGRAGNTIYF
TGTGCCAGCAGTTTATCGGGCAGGGCAGGAAACACCATATATTTT